A single sample gave rise to the 18 T cell receptor beta chains below, sequenced in a study of T cells in tumors after PD-1 blockade. TCRdb keeps only in-frame clones here, not all; method: immunoSEQ multiplex PCR. The sample has 23,000 or so clones, roughly 85% seen once. The sequencing here drew on PBMCs, taken after anti-PD-1 treatment. The receptors here all came from a human donor with basal cell carcinoma.

This clone was detected a few times. This rearrangement joins TRBV6-4 to TRBJ1-2; TRBD1 might be the D (5 bases). Germline V CDR1 and CDR2: MRHNA, SNTAGT. With 0 bases removed from V and 10 bases from J, the gap between germline ends came to 12 bases. The length of the CDR3 is 13 residues. CDR3 amino acids: CASSDSETGTYTF. The CDR3 DNA reads TGTGCCAGCAGTGACTCGGAAACAGGCACCTACACCTTC.

The J gene is TRBJ1-1, the V gene TRBV12-3 or TRBV12-4; 9 bases align to TRBD1. CDR3 size: 12 residues. With 7 bases clipped from V and 7 bases from J, the junction kept 4 bases outside the gene matches. The CDR3 bases are TGTGCCAGCACCGACAGGGGGGTTGAAGCTTTCTTT. Protein: CASTDRGVEAFF.

The chain combines TRBV7-9 with TRBJ1-3; 9 bases are shared with TRBD1. The CDR3 totals 13 residues. Trimming at V came to 11 bases and at J to 4 bases, leaving 6 bases not matched to a gene. Germline assignment: CDR1 SEHNR and CDR2 FQNEAQ (reference sequence). Here the CDR3 reads CAATGQGGNTIYF. The CDR3 DNA follows: TGTGCCGCCACGGGACAGGGAGGAAACACCATATATTTT.

The J gene is TRBJ2-5, the V gene TRBV11-3; D perhaps matches TRBD2 (5 bases). This CDR3 contains 13 residues. The germline V gene encodes CDR1 SGHNT and CDR2 YENEEA. V lost 3 bases and J lost 2, with 7 bases in between. CDR3 nucleotides: TGTGCCAGCAGCTTCCCGGGACAAGAGACCCAGTACTTC. This encodes CASSFPGQETQYF.

The rearrangement links TRBV5-6 to TRBJ1-3; possibly TRBD1 for D (5 bases). Germline-derived CDR1 and CDR2 are SGHDT and YYEEEE. CDR3 length: 14 residues. With 4 bases removed from V and 0 bases from J, the gap between germline ends came to 8 bases. This CDR3 is CASSQTDSGNTIYF. DNA of the CDR3: TGTGCCAGCAGCCAGACAGACTCTGGAAACACCATATATTTT.

In its sample, this clone was seen once. The chain uses TRBV15 and TRBJ1-2; D remains ambiguous. This CDR3 has 15 amino acids. Germline V lookup: CDR1 LNHNV, CDR2 YYDKDF (reference sequence). V lost 1 base to trimming and J lost 7 bases, with 16 bases between them. CDR3 DNA sequence: TGTGCCACCAGCAGAGTGGCCTCACCGGGGTTTGGCTACACCTTC. Translation: CATSRVASPGFGYTF.

This clone was seen a handful of times. This rearrangement joins TRBV27 to TRBJ2-3, with 8 bases identical to TRBD2. CDR1 and CDR2 (germline): MNHEY, SMNVEV (reference sequence). V trimming: 5 bases; J trimming: 1 base; junction bases outside the gene matches: 11. This CDR3 spans 17 amino acids. The DNA for the CDR3 is TGTGCCAGCAGTCCCACGGGAGGGGGGGGCCGCACAGATACGCAGTATTTT. This gives the protein CASSPTGGGGRTDTQYF.

The chain carries TRBV30 and TRBJ2-7; D might be TRBD2 (7 bases). The CDR3 runs to 15 residues. Germline CDR1 and CDR2: GTSNPN and SVGIG (reference sequence). The V end lost 1 base, the J end lost 6 bases, and 19 bases lay between the germline ends. CDR3 region: CAWSAWGGSSSEQYF. The DNA of the CDR3 is TGTGCCTGGAGTGCCTGGGGGGGCTCGAGTTCCGAGCAGTACTTC.

V usage is TRBV18 and J usage is TRBJ2-2; D is possibly TRBD1 (6 bases). Germline CDR1 KGHSH, CDR2 LQKENI. V lost 3 bases to trimming and J lost 2 bases, with 16 bases between them. The CDR3 spans 17 residues. The CDR3 nucleotides read TGTGCCAGCTCACCCCACGTAACAGGGACCAACACCGGGGAGCTGTTTTTT. Amino acid sequence: CASSPHVTGTNTGELFF. Looking up the rest from reference TRBV18 and TRBJ2-2 gives the full variable domain: NAGVMQNPRHLVRRRGQEARLRCSPMKGHSHVYWYRQLPEEGLKFMVYLQKENIIDESGMPKERFSAEFPKEGPSILRIQQVVRGDSAAYFCASSPHVTGTNTGELFFGEGSRLTVL.

The chain carries TRBV4-1 and TRBJ2-3, with 8 bases fitting TRBD2. Trimming cost V 0 bases and J 0 bases; bases outside gene matches: 8. CDR1 and CDR2 from the germline V gene are MGHRA and YSYEKL. This CDR3 comprises 18 residues. The CDR3 DNA sequence: TGCGCCAGCAGCCAAGATCTCCCTAGCGGGTGGAGCACAGATACGCAGTATTTT. It specifies CASSQDLPSGWSTDTQYF.

The chain carries TRBV10-3 and TRBJ1-2; D call uncertain. Germline CDR1 reads ENHRY; CDR2 reads SYGVKD. V was cut by 2 bases and J by 4 bases, with 17 bases left in between. This CDR3 is built from 16 residues. The chain's CDR3 is CAISEVRRSFSYGYTF. The CDR3, as DNA: TGTGCCATCAGTGAGGTCCGCCGAAGCTTTTCCTATGGCTACACCTTC.

This chain joins TRBV13 and TRBJ2-1; tentatively, D is TRBD2 (6 bases). There are 15 residues in the CDR3. The germline gives CDR1 PRHDT, CDR2 FYEKMQ (reference sequence). The V end was cut by 5 bases, the J end by 7 bases, with 18 bases between. In nucleotides, the CDR3 is TGTGCCAGCAGCCCCCGGCGGGGTACTCGGAATGAGCAGTTCTTC. This gives the protein CASSPRRGTRNEQFF.

A single count supports this clone. The chain combines TRBV14 with TRBJ2-5; possibly TRBD1 for D (6 bases). CDR1 and CDR2 (germline): SGHDN, FVKESK. V gave up 4 bases and J gave up 2 bases, with 17 bases separating them. This CDR3 has 16 amino acids. CDR3 sequence: CASSLPYRGGQETQYF. In nucleotides, the CDR3 is TGTGCCAGCAGCCTCCCCTACAGAGGGGGTCAAGAGACCCAGTACTTC.

This rearrangement joins TRBV27 to TRBJ1-1; 9 nucleotides match TRBD1. CDR3 length: 17 amino acids. Germline-derived CDR1 and CDR2 are MNHEY and SMNVEV (reference sequence). Trimming removed 6 bases from V and 4 bases from J; junction bases left unmatched: 15. CDR3 region: CASRQIRDRVLSTEAFF. CDR3 DNA sequence: TGTGCCAGCAGGCAAATCCGGGACAGGGTTCTGAGCACTGAAGCTTTCTTT.

This sequence joins TRBV5-1 and TRBJ2-1, with D perhaps matching TRBD2 (6 bases). Germline V gene sequence: CDR1 SGHRS, CDR2 YFSETQ. V dropped 4 bases and J dropped 7 bases, with 12 bases sitting between them. The CDR3 is 13 amino acids. The CDR3 is CASSPGVLNEQFF. CDR3 sequence (DNA): TGCGCCAGCAGCCCGGGGGTGCTGAATGAGCAGTTCTTC.

V usage is TRBV1 and J usage is TRBJ2-3; TRBD2 was called by the table and not checked on the DNA. TRBV1 constitutes a pseudogene. This CDR3 spans 17 amino acids. CDR3 nucleotides: TGCACCAGCAGCCAAGATCAGACTAGCGAGAGCACAGATACGCAGTATTTT. It specifies CTSSQDQTSESTDTQYF.

Regarding this clone: Other DNA sequences in this sample translate to the same CDR3. The chain combines TRBV9 with TRBJ1-1; D unclear. This CDR3 comprises 13 residues. V was cut by 0 bases and J by 0 bases, with 3 bases left in between. Germline loops: CDR1 SGDLS, CDR2 YYNGEE. The CDR3 loop reads CASSVDLNTEAFF. Here the CDR3 DNA reads TGTGCCAGCAGCGTAGATCTGAACACTGAAGCTTTCTTT.

J is TRBJ2-7 and V is TRBV3-1 (or the pseudogene TRBV3-2), with D maybe TRBD2 (7 bases). The germline CDR1 and CDR2 sequences are LGHDT and YNNKEL (reference sequence). The CDR3 loop spans 16 amino acids. V gave up 4 bases and J gave up 3 bases, with 19 bases separating them. CDR3 region: CASSPLTGGPVYEQYF. The CDR3 nucleotides are TGTGCCAGCAGCCCCCTAACCGGGGGGCCGGTCTACGAGCAGTACTTC.